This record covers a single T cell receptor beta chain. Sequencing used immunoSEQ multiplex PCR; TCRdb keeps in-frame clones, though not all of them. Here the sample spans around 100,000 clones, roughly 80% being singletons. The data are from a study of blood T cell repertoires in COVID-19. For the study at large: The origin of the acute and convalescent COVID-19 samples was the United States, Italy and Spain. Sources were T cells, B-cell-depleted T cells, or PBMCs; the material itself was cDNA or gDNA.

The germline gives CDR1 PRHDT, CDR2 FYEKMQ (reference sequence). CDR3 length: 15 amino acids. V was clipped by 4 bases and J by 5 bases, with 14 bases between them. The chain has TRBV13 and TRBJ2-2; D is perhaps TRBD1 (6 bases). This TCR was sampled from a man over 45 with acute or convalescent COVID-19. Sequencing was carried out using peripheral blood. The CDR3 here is CASSWGQGRTGELFF. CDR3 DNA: TGTGCCAGCAGCTGGGGGCAGGGCAGGACCGGGGAGCTGTTTTTT.